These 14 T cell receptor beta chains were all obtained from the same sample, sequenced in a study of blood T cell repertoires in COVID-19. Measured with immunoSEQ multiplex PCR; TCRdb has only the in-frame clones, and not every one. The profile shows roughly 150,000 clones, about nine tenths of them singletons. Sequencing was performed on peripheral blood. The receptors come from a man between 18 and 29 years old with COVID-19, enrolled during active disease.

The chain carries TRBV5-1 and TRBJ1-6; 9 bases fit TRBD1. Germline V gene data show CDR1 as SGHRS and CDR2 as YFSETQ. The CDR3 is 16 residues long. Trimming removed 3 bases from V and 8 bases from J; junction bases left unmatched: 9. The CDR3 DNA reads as TGCGCCAGCAGCTGGGGGGACAGGGACGTTTATTCACCCCTCCACTTT. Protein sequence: CASSWGDRDVYSPLHF.

CDR3 residues: CASSLRRGGHEQYF. The CDR3 nucleotides are TGTGCCAGCAGTTTACGGCGGGGGGGACACGAGCAGTACTTC. The chain employs TRBV27 and TRBJ2-7, with 9 bases that match TRBD2. Losses at the gene ends were 2 bases for V and 5 bases for J; bases not matched to a gene: 4. The CDR3 runs 14 residues. The germline gives CDR1 MNHEY, CDR2 SMNVEV (reference sequence).

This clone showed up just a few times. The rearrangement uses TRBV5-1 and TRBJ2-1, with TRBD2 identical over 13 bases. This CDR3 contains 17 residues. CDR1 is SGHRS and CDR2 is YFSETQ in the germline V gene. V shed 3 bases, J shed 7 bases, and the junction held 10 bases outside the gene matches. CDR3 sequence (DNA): TGCGCCAGCAGCTCGGGACTAGCGGGGTCCTTGGGAAATGAGCAGTTCTTC. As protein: CASSSGLAGSLGNEQFF.

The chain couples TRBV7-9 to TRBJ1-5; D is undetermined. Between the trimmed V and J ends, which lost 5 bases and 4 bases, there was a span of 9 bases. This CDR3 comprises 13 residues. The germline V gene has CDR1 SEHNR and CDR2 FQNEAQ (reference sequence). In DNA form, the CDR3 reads TGTGCCAGCAGCGCCGGGGTTAATCAGCCCCAGCATTTT. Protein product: CASSAGVNQPQHF.

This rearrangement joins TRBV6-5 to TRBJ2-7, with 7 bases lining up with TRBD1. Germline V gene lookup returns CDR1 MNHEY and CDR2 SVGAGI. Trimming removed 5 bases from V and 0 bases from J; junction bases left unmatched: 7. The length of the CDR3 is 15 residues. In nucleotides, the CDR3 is TGTGCCAGCAGTCCAACAGGGGAAAGCTCCTACGAGCAGTACTTC. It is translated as CASSPTGESSYEQYF.

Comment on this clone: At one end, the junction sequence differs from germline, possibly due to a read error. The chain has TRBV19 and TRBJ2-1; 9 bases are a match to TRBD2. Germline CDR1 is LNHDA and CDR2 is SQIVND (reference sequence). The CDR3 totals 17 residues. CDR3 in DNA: TGTGCCAGTAGCATAGGGCGGGGGGGCGGCTCCTACAATGAGCAGTTCTTC. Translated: CASSIGRGGGSYNEQFF.

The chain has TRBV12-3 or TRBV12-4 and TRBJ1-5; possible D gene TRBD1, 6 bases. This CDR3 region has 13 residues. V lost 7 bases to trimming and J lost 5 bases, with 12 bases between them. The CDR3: CASNTQGHQPQHF. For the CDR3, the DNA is TGTGCCAGCAACACACAGGGACATCAGCCCCAGCATTTT.

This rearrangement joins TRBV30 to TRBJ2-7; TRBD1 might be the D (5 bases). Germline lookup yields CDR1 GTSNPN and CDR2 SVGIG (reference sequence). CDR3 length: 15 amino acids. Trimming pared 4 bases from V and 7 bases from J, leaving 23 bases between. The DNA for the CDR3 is TGTGCCTGGATCGGCCACCCTGGCAGGGCTGGAGAGCAGTACTTC. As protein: CAWIGHPGRAGEQYF.

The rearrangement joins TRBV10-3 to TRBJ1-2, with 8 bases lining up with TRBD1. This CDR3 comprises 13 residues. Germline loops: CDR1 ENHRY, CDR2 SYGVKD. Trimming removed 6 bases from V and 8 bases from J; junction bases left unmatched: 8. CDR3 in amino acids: CAIRLQGGEGYTF. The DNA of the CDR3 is TGTGCCATCAGATTACAGGGGGGTGAAGGCTACACCTTC.

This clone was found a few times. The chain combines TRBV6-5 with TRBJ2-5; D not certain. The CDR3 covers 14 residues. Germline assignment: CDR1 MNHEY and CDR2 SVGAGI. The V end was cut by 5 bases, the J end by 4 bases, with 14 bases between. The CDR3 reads CASSRTIVSETQYF. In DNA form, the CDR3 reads TGTGCCAGCAGTCGAACCATAGTGTCAGAGACCCAGTACTTC.

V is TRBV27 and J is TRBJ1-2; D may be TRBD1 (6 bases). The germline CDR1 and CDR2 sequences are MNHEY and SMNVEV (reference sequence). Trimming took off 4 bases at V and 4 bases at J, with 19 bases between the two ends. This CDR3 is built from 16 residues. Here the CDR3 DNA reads TGTGCCAGCAGTTCCCTAGGGGGTGGGACTACCTATGGCTACACCTTC. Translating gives CASSSLGGGTTYGYTF.

The CDR3 nucleotides read TGTGCCAGCAGTTTAGGCAGATACCCCTACGAGCAGTACTTC. Amino acids: CASSLGRYPYEQYF. The rearrangement links TRBV28 to TRBJ2-7; D is undetermined. The germline V and J ends were trimmed by 2 bases and 2 bases, with 10 bases remaining between them. Germline V gives CDR1 MDHEN, CDR2 SYDVKM. The CDR3 has 14 residues.

The CDR3 nucleotides read TGTGCCAGCAGCCCGGAAACTACTCTGACACTAGCGGGAGTGAGCAATGAGCAGTTCTTC. It specifies CASSPETTLTLAGVSNEQFF. V and J are TRBV5-4 and TRBJ2-1; 11 nucleotides line up with TRBD2. Germline values: CDR1 SGHNT, CDR2 YYREEE (reference sequence). The CDR3 covers 20 residues. J was trimmed by 6 bases and V by 4 bases; bases with no gene match: 21.

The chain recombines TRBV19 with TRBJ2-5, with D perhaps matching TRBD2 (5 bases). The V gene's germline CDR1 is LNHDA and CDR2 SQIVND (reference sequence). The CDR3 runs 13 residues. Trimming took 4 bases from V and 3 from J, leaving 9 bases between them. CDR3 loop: CASSTPGKETQYF. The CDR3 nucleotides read TGTGCCAGTAGTACTCCCGGGAAAGAGACCCAGTACTTC.